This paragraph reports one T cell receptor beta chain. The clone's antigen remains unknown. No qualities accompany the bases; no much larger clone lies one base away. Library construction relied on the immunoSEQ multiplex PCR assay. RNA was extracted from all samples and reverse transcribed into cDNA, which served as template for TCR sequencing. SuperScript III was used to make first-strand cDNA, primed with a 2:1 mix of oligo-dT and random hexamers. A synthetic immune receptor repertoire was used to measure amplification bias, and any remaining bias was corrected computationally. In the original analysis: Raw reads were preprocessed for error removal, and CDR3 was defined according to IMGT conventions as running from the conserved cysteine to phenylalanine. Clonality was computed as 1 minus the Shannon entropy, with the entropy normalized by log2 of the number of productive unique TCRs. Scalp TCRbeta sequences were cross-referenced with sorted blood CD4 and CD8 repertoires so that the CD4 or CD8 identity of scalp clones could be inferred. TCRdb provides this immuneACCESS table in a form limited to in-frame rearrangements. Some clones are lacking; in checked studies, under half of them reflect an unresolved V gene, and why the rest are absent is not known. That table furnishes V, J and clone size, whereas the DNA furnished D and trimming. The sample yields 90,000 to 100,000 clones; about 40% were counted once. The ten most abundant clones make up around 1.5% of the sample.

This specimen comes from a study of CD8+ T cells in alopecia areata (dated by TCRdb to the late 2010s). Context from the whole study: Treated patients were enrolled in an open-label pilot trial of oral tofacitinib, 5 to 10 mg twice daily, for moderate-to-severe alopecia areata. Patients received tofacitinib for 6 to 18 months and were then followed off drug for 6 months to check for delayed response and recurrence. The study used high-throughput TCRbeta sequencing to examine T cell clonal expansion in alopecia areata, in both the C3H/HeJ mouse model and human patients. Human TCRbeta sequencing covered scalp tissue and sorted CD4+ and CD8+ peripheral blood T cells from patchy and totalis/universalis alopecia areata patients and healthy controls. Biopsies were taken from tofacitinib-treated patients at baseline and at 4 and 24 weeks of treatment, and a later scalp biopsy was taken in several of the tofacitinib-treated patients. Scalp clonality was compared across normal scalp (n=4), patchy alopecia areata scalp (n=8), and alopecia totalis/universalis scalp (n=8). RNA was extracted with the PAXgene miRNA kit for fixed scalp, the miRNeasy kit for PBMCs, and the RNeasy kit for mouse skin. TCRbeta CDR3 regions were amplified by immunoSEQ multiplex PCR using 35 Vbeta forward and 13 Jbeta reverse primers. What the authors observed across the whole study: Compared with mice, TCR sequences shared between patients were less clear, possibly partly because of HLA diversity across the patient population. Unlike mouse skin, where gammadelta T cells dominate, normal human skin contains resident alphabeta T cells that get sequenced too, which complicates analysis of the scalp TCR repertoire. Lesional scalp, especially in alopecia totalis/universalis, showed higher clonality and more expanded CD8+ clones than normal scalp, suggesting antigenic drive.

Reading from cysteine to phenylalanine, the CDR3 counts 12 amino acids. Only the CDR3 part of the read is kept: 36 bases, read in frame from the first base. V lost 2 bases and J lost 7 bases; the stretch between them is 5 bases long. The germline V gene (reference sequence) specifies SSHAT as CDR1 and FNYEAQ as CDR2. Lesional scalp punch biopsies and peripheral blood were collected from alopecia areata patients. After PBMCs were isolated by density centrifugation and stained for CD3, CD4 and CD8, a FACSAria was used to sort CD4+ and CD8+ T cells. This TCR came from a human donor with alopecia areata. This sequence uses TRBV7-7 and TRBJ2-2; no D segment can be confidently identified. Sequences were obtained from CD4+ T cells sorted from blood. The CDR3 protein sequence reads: CASSLSGGELFF. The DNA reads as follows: TGTGCCAGCAGCTTAAGTGGCGGGGAGCTGTTTTTT.